These T cell receptor beta chains were read from a single sample in a study of T cell clones after liver transplantation. TCRdb's table, derived via immunoSEQ multiplex PCR, lists solely in-frame clones and lacks some. The sample carries about 75,000 clones, around 84% recorded once. Sequences were derived from CD4+ T cells from blood, sampled around 50 months after liver transplant. The receptors come from a human patient who received a liver transplant. Some T cells may have originated in the graft donor. Each CDR3 is given with its conserved first and last residue. Each record gives: V gene, J gene, CDR3 protein.

v_call: TRBV28
j_call: TRBJ2-7
cdr3_aa: CASSLTGQNEQYF

v_call: TRBV4-1
j_call: TRBJ2-7
cdr3_aa: CASSQETATYEQYF

v_call: TRBV4-3
j_call: TRBJ2-2
cdr3_aa: CASSQDPRATGELFF

v_call: TRBV25-1
j_call: TRBJ2-2
cdr3_aa: CASQALGSDTGELFF

v_call: TRBV6-8
j_call: TRBJ2-4
cdr3_aa: CASIHRQGKLAKNIQYF

v_call: TRBV5-1
j_call: TRBJ1-1
cdr3_aa: CASSLVGGNTEAFF

v_call: TRBV6-6
j_call: TRBJ2-5
cdr3_aa: CASRGTGKQETQYF

v_call: TRBV9
j_call: TRBJ2-5
cdr3_aa: CASSITGTGGWETQYF

v_call: TRBV28
j_call: TRBJ2-5
cdr3_aa: CASSERDGQETQYF

v_call: TRBV5-1
j_call: TRBJ2-2
cdr3_aa: CASSSQGAGTGELFF

v_call: TRBV6-1
j_call: TRBJ2-7
cdr3_aa: CASSSGTDLLEQYF

v_call: TRBV13
j_call: TRBJ2-7
cdr3_aa: CASSTRQTYEQYF

v_call: TRBV7-2
j_call: TRBJ2-5
cdr3_aa: CASTRQQETQYF

v_call: TRBV5-1
j_call: TRBJ2-7
cdr3_aa: CASSLRTSGRAVTYEQYF